The TCR beta chain described here comes from a study of cytotoxic CD8 clonotypes in ibrutinib-treated CLL. About the research overall: Timing of response sample collection was a median approximately twelve months after treatment start, with a range of 6 to 36.

Trimming took 7 bases from V and 6 from J, leaving 16 bases between them. The CDR3 totals 14 residues. Germline assignment: CDR1 MNHEY and CDR2 SVGAGI. Sequenced by immunoSEQ multiplex PCR; TCRdb stores in-frame clones only, minus some. The table records over 110,000 clones, 80% to 95% of them present only once. The chain has TRBV6-5 and TRBJ1-5; D ambiguous. The TCR sequence derives from a human donor with chronic lymphocytic leukemia. This sample comprised PBMCs, obtained after 12 months of ibrutinib treatment. CDR3 sequence (DNA): TGTGCCAGCACCGTAGGTTCGGGTGGTCAGCCCCAGCATTTT. It codes for CASTVGSGGQPQHF.